Each of the 31 T cell receptor beta chains below was sequenced from the same sample in a study of blood T cell repertoires in COVID-19. Method: immunoSEQ multiplex PCR; TCRdb's copy keeps in-frame clones and lacks some. The sample yields hundreds of thousands of clones, about 89% seen once. Sequencing input: peripheral blood. These receptors were obtained from a woman aged 50 to 65 who had recovered from COVID-19.

The J gene is TRBJ1-1, the V gene TRBV19, with TRBD1 matching over 11 bases. The CDR3 runs to 13 residues. CDR1 and CDR2 from the germline V gene are LNHDA and SQIVND (reference sequence). With V trimmed by 7 bases and J by 11 bases, 9 bases remained unmatched. The CDR3 nucleotides read TGTGCCAGTACCGGGACAGGGGGGAATAAGGCTTTCTTT. It specifies CASTGTGGNKAFF. The full variable domain, completed using reference TRBV19 and TRBJ1-1, is DGGITQSPKYLFRKEGQNVTLSCEQNLNHDAMYWYRQDPGQGLRLIYYSQIVNDFQKGDIAEGYSVSREKKESFPLTVTSAQKNPTAFYLCASTGTGGNKAFFGQGTRLTVV.

This clone was seen repeatedly, ten times or more. The rearrangement uses TRBV7-2 and TRBJ2-3; 10 bases match TRBD2. The V gene end was trimmed by 1 base and the J gene end by 3 bases; junction bases not matched to a gene: 7. Germline lookup yields CDR1 SGHTA and CDR2 FQGNSA. The CDR3 runs 17 residues. The CDR3 DNA follows: TGTGCCAGCAGCTTAGACGCTAGCGGGAGTGGTACAGATACGCAGTATTTT. This codes for CASSLDASGSGTDTQYF.

The chain links TRBV7-3 to TRBJ2-1, with D tentatively TRBD2 (6 bases). The length of the CDR3 is 16 residues. Germline-derived CDR1 and CDR2 are SGHTA and FQGTGA. Trimming removed 2 bases from V and 0 bases from J, with 11 bases in between. The CDR3: CASSLGGTLSYNEQFF. CDR3 coding DNA: TGTGCCAGCAGCTTAGGGGGGACTCTCTCCTACAATGAGCAGTTCTTC.

The chain links TRBV5-6 to TRBJ1-1, with 7 bases aligning to TRBD1. Germline V gene sequence: CDR1 SGHDT, CDR2 YYEEEE. The CDR3 contains 16 residues. The V and J ends lost 0 bases and 4 bases, in that order; junction bases with no gene match: 9. The CDR3 nucleotides read TGTGCCAGCAGCTTGGCCCTGACAGGGATCGGCACTGAAGCTTTCTTT. It codes for CASSLALTGIGTEAFF.

The V and J genes are TRBV2 and TRBJ2-7; D unclear. Germline V gene lookup returns CDR1 SNHLY and CDR2 FYNNEI. The CDR3 contains 13 residues. Trimming cost V 4 bases and J 3 bases, with 10 bases left between them. The CDR3 sequence: CASSVSPSYEQYF. For the CDR3, the DNA is TGTGCCAGCAGTGTTAGCCCAAGCTACGAGCAGTACTTC.

The chain links TRBV10-3 to TRBJ2-2; tentative D call: TRBD1 (5 bases). Trimming removed 5 bases at V and 3 bases at J, with 10 bases between. The CDR3 runs to 14 residues. The V gene's germline CDR1 is ENHRY and CDR2 SYGVKD. The CDR3 reads CAISRQGHTGELFF. DNA for the CDR3: TGTGCCATCAGTCGGCAGGGTCACACCGGGGAGCTGTTTTTT.

The CDR3 loop reads CASSTITDTQYF. CDR3 sequence (DNA): TGTGCCAGCAGCACAATCACAGATACGCAGTATTTT. This rearrangement joins TRBV7-2 to TRBJ2-3; no clear D. Germline loops: CDR1 SGHTA, CDR2 FQGNSA. Trimming took off 5 bases at V and 2 bases at J, with 5 bases between the two ends. This CDR3 contains 12 residues.

The CDR3 reads CAWTATNEKLFF. CDR3 bases: TGTGCCTGGACGGCAACTAATGAAAAACTGTTTTTT. The V gene is TRBV30, the J gene TRBJ1-4, with D unresolved. CDR3 length equals 12 residues. V lost 4 bases, J lost 0 bases, and 3 bases lay in between. Germline values: CDR1 GTSNPN, CDR2 SVGIG (reference sequence).

This chain connects TRBV5-6 to TRBJ2-1; 9 bases agree with TRBD2. Germline V gives CDR1 SGHDT, CDR2 YYEEEE. The CDR3 spans 13 residues. Trimming cost V 4 bases and J 15 bases; bases outside gene matches: 11. CDR3: CASSTTSGSTSFF. The CDR3 DNA sequence: TGTGCCAGCAGCACAACTAGCGGGTCCACCTCGTTCTTC.

J is TRBJ2-7 and V is TRBV7-2; D uncertain. The CDR3 consists of 13 residues. CDR1 is SGHTA and CDR2 is FQGNSA in the germline V gene. Trimming stripped 5 bases from V and 5 bases from J, with 13 bases between. The CDR3 here is CASSRRFAHEQYF. The CDR3 DNA reads as TGTGCCAGCAGCAGGAGATTTGCCCACGAGCAGTACTTC.

CDR3 sequence: CASRTGGSYNEQFF. CDR3 DNA sequence: TGTGCCAGCAGGACAGGGGGCTCCTACAATGAGCAGTTCTTC. The chain carries TRBV28 and TRBJ2-1; 9 positions agree with TRBD1. In germline, CDR1 is MDHEN, CDR2 SYDVKM. This CDR3 is built from 14 residues. The trim removed 6 bases at V and 0 bases at J, leaving 0 bases unmatched.

This clone is a singleton in its sample. The chain has TRBV20-1 and TRBJ2-3; D not certain. This CDR3 spans 14 amino acids. Per the germline V gene, CDR1 is DFQATT and CDR2 is SNEGSKA (reference sequence). V lost 3 bases and J lost 0, with 10 bases in between. The DNA of the CDR3 is TGCAGTGCTAGTGTGTCACGGAGCACAGATACGCAGTATTTT. Protein: CSASVSRSTDTQYF.

The chain has TRBV9 and TRBJ2-1, with TRBD2 identical over 8 bases. Per germline, CDR1 SGDLS and CDR2 YYNGEE. V lost 1 base and J lost 4; bases outside the gene matches: 7. This CDR3 comprises 16 residues. The CDR3 nucleotides are TGTGCCAGCAGCGTAAGCGGGAGCGGGCCTTACAATGAGCAGTTCTTC. It is translated as CASSVSGSGPYNEQFF.

This clone was found a few times. The chain has TRBV19 and TRBJ2-5; D possibly corresponds to TRBD1 (6 bases). The germline gives CDR1 LNHDA, CDR2 SQIVND (reference sequence). V lost 8 bases, J lost 6 bases, and 19 bases lay in between. This CDR3 has 14 amino acids. Written as DNA, the CDR3 is TGTGCCAGTGCAAACGGGCGAGGGGGAAAGACCCAGTACTTC. It translates to CASANGRGGKTQYF.

The chain couples TRBV28 to TRBJ2-7; TRBD2 aligns across 8 bases. This CDR3 is 14 amino acids long. V was clipped by 5 bases and J by 0 bases; unmatched bases: 3. In germline, CDR1 is MDHEN, CDR2 SYDVKM. The DNA of the CDR3 is TGTGCCAGCAGTACCAGCGGGAGCTCCTACGAGCAGTACTTC. Amino acid sequence: CASSTSGSSYEQYF.

This chain links TRBV6-5 with TRBJ1-1; no definite D call. From germline, CDR1 is MNHEY and CDR2 SVGAGI. The CDR3 runs to 14 residues. V lost 6 bases to trimming and J lost 5 bases, with 16 bases between them. The CDR3 DNA is TGTGCCAGCAGAACCGGGTTTCGGGGTACTGAAGCTTTCTTT. It yields the protein CASRTGFRGTEAFF.

This chain joins TRBV19 and TRBJ1-5; D remains ambiguous. This CDR3 spans 14 amino acids. Germline V gene lookup returns CDR1 LNHDA and CDR2 SQIVND (reference sequence). Between the trimmed V and J ends, which lost 5 bases and 5 bases, there was a span of 13 bases. The CDR3 loop reads CASSAGNRDQPQHF. CDR3 DNA sequence: TGTGCCAGTAGTGCCGGGAACCGGGATCAGCCCCAGCATTTT.

CDR3 in amino acids: CASSPSGQFGNTIYF. DNA for the CDR3: TGTGCCAGCTCACCCTCGGGACAGTTCGGAAACACCATATATTTT. The chain recombines TRBV18 with TRBJ1-3, with 7 bases aligning to TRBD1. Germline CDR1 and CDR2: KGHSH and LQKENI. Losses at the gene ends were 3 bases for V and 4 bases for J; bases not matched to a gene: 6. CDR3 length equals 15 residues.

This clone was observed at least ten times. The chain joins TRBV29-1 to TRBJ1-2, with a weak D call TRBD1 (5 bases). V lost 6 bases and J 2 bases, leaving 10 bases between the germline ends. Germline V CDR1 and CDR2: SQVTM, ANQGSEA. The length of the CDR3 is 12 residues. The CDR3 loop reads CSVAGRNYGYTF. As DNA, the CDR3 is TGCAGCGTCGCGGGGCGAAACTATGGCTACACCTTC.

The chain is built from TRBV5-1 and TRBJ2-6, with TRBD1 matching over 9 bases. Germline V gene sequence: CDR1 SGHRS, CDR2 YFSETQ. Trimming removed 3 bases from V and 2 bases from J; junction bases left unmatched: 12. The CDR3 is made up of 19 amino acids. The CDR3 loop is CASSSTGTGNFPGANVLTF. The CDR3 region has the DNA TGCGCCAGCAGCTCTACTGGGACAGGGAATTTCCCTGGGGCCAACGTCCTGACTTTC.

The rearrangement uses TRBV3-1 (or the pseudogene TRBV3-2) and TRBJ2-1; 12 nucleotides match TRBD2. The CDR3 has 16 residues. The J segment lost 2 bases and the V segment lost 1 base, leaving 0 bases of the junction unmatched. Per the germline V gene, CDR1 is LGHDT and CDR2 is YNNKEL (reference sequence). The DNA for the CDR3 is TGTGCCAGCAGCCAAGGGACTAGCGGGACCTACAATGAGCAGTTCTTC. This translates into CASSQGTSGTYNEQFF.

The chain joins TRBV7-2 to TRBJ1-3; the D gene is possibly TRBD1 (5 bases). Deletions cut 1 base from V and 4 bases from J, with 8 bases between. The CDR3 is 14 residues long. Germline V CDR1 and CDR2: SGHTA, FQGNSA. The CDR3 DNA is TGTGCCAGCAGCTTAGGGGGCCTAGGAAACACCATATATTTT. Translated, it gives CASSLGGLGNTIYF.

CDR3 coding DNA: TGTGCCAGCAGTTGGGGGGCAGATACGCAGTATTTT. Amino acids: CASSWGADTQYF. The chain links TRBV5-4 to TRBJ2-3; D perhaps matches TRBD2 (6 bases). The CDR3 is 12 amino acids. V was cut by 5 bases and J by 4 bases, with 8 bases left in between. Germline V gene data show CDR1 as SGHNT and CDR2 as YYREEE (reference sequence). The whole variable domain, remainder taken from reference TRBV5-4 and TRBJ2-3, is ETGVTQSPTHLIKTRGQQVTLRCSSQSGHNTVSWYQQALGQGPQFIFQYYREEENGRGNFPPRFSGLQFPNYSSELNVNALELDDSALYLCASSWGADTQYFGPGTRLTVL.

The rearrangement uses TRBV7-9 and TRBJ1-1; a weak D match, TRBD1 (5 bases). This CDR3 is 18 amino acids long. Germline-derived CDR1 and CDR2 are SEHNR and FQNEAQ (reference sequence). V was pared by 4 bases and J by 3 bases, with 24 bases between. CDR3 residues: CASSSNTPLAGIYTEAFF. The CDR3 DNA follows: TGTGCCAGCAGCTCAAATACCCCCCTGGCAGGGATTTACACTGAAGCTTTCTTT.

The chain joins TRBV29-1 to TRBJ2-3; the D gene is possibly TRBD1 (8 bases). Trimming cost V 4 bases and J 8 bases, with 22 bases left between them. Germline V lookup: CDR1 SQVTM, CDR2 ANQGSEA. The length of the CDR3 is 15 residues. CDR3 sequence reads: CSVGTGRELSGTQYF. The CDR3 DNA reads TGCAGCGTTGGGACAGGGAGGGAACTCAGTGGTACGCAGTATTTT.

The J gene is TRBJ1-1, the V gene TRBV7-2; the D gene is possibly TRBD1 (6 bases). The CDR3 spans 13 residues. In germline, CDR1 is SGHTA, CDR2 FQGNSA. Trimming stripped 2 bases from V and 11 bases from J, with 15 bases between. This chain's CDR3 is CASSLSLVQGAFF. Written as DNA, the CDR3 is TGTGCCAGCAGCTTATCCTTGGTGCAGGGGGCTTTCTTT.

The V gene is TRBV10-3, the J gene TRBJ2-7, with 10 bases fitting TRBD2. Per germline, CDR1 ENHRY and CDR2 SYGVKD. This CDR3 is 13 amino acids long. J gave up 3 bases and V 10 bases, and 6 bases lay outside the gene matches. The CDR3: CATLAGGVYEQYF. The CDR3 DNA reads as TGTGCCACCTTAGCGGGAGGCGTCTACGAGCAGTACTTC.

This clone has just one count. The rearrangement joins TRBV2 to TRBJ1-1, with a weak D call TRBD1 (5 bases). V gave up 4 bases and J gave up 1 base, with 7 bases separating them. There are 13 residues in the CDR3. In germline, CDR1 is SNHLY, CDR2 FYNNEI. CDR3 nucleotides: TGTGCCAGCAGTGCAGGGCAGAACACTGAAGCTTTCTTT. Translating it yields CASSAGQNTEAFF.

The chain links TRBV5-4 to TRBJ2-2; TRBD2 aligns across 11 bases. J was trimmed by 7 bases and V by 6 bases; bases with no gene match: 11. Germline CDR1 and CDR2: SGHNT and YYREEE (reference sequence). The CDR3 totals 16 residues. In DNA, the CDR3 is TGTGCCAGCACGACCGGGACTAGCGGCCCGAACGGGGAGCTGTTTTTT. Residues: CASTTGTSGPNGELFF.

This chain connects TRBV24-1 to TRBJ2-3; maybe TRBD2 (6 bases). Germline loops: CDR1 KGHDR, CDR2 SFDVKD. The CDR3 length is 14 residues. V was shortened by 7 bases and J by 6 bases, with 16 bases between the two germline ends. The CDR3 DNA reads TGTGCCACCAGCGCCCCGGGCGGGGTGGATACGCAGTATTTT. It specifies CATSAPGGVDTQYF.

This sequence joins TRBV6-5 and TRBJ2-7; 7 bases agree with TRBD1. The V and J ends lost 0 bases and 4 bases, in that order; junction bases with no gene match: 9. This CDR3 has 16 amino acids. Germline CDR1 reads MNHEY; CDR2 reads SVGAGI. The CDR3 DNA sequence: TGTGCCAGCAGTTACTCGGGACAGACCTCCGGGTACGAGCAGTACTTC. Protein sequence: CASSYSGQTSGYEQYF.